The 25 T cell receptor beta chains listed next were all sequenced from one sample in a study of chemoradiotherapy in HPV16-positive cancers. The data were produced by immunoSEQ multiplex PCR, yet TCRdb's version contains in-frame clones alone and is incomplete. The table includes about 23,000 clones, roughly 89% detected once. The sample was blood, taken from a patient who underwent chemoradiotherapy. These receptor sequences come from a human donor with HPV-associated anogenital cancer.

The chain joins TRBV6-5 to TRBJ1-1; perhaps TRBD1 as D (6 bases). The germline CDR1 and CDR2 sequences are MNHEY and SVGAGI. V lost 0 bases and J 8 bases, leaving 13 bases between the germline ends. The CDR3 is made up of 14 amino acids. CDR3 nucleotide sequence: TGTGCCAGCAGTTACTCTAACAGGGTCCGGGAAGCTTTCTTT. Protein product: CASSYSNRVREAFF.

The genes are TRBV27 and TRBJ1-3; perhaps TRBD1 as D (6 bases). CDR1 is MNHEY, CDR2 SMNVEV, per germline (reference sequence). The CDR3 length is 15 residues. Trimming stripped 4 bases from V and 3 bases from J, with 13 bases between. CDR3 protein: CASSSDSGIGNTIYF. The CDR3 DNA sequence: TGTGCCAGCAGTTCGGACAGTGGGATTGGAAACACCATATATTTT.

The CDR3 reads CASSVGGRGAGDTQYF. In nucleotides, the CDR3 is TGTGCCAGCAGCGTAGGAGGGCGGGGGGCTGGAGATACGCAGTATTTT. The chain joins TRBV9 to TRBJ2-3; 8 positions agree with TRBD2. Trimming cost V 0 bases and J 5 bases; bases outside gene matches: 8. Germline loops: CDR1 SGDLS, CDR2 YYNGEE. The CDR3 contains 16 residues.

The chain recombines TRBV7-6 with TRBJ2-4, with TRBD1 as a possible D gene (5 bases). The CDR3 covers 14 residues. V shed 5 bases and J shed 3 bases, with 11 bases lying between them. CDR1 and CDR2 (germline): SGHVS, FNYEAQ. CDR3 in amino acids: CASSPRVGKNIQYF. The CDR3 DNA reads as TGTGCCAGCAGCCCCAGGGTAGGCAAAAACATTCAGTACTTC.

The CDR3 DNA is TGTGCCAGTGGGGGTGGGACACCCACCTTGGAGCAGTACTTC. Its translation is CASGGGTPTLEQYF. This rearrangement joins TRBV2 to TRBJ2-7; tentatively, D is TRBD1 (6 bases). The CDR3 runs to 14 residues. V was shortened by 9 bases and J by 7 bases, with 22 bases between the two germline ends. CDR1 is SNHLY and CDR2 is FYNNEI in the germline V gene.

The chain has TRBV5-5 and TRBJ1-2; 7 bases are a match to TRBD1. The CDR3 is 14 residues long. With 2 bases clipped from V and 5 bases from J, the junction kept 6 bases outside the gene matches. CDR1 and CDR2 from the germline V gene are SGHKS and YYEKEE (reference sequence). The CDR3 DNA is TGTGCCAGCAGCTTAGACAGGGCTTATTATGGCTACACCTTC. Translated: CASSLDRAYYGYTF. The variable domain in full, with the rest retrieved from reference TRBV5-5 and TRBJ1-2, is DAGVTQSPTHLIKTRGQQVTLRCSPISGHKSVSWYQQVLGQGPQFIFQYYEKEERGRGNFPDRFSARQFPNYSSELNVNALLLGDSALYLCASSLDRAYYGYTFGSGTRLTVV.

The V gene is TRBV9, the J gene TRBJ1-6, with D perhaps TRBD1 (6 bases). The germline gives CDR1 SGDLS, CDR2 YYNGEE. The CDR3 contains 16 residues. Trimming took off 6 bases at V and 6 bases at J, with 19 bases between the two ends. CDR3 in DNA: TGTGCCAGCACCCCTGGCCCCAGGGGTGGTAATTCACCCCTCCACTTT. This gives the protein CASTPGPRGGNSPLHF.

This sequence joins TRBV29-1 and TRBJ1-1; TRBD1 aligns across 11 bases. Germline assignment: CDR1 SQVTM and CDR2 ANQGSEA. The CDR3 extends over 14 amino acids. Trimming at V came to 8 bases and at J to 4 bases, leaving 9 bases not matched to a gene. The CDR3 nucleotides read TGCAGCTCGCAATGGGGACAGGGGGTCACTGAAGCTTTCTTT. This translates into CSSQWGQGVTEAFF.

The CDR3: CASSEAGGPSTQYF. CDR3 in DNA: TGTGCCAGCAGTGAAGCTGGGGGCCCGTCGACCCAGTACTTC. The chain is built from TRBV6-1 and TRBJ2-5, with a tentative D call TRBD1 (6 bases). Germline CDR1 and CDR2: MNHNS and SASEGT. V was pared by 0 bases and J by 7 bases, with 12 bases between. This CDR3 has 14 residues.

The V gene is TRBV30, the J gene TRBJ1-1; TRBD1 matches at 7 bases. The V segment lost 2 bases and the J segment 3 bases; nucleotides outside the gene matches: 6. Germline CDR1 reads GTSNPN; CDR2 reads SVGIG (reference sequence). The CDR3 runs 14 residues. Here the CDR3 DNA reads TGTGCCTGGAGTCTAGGGGGCGTGGACACTGAAGCTTTCTTT. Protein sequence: CAWSLGGVDTEAFF.

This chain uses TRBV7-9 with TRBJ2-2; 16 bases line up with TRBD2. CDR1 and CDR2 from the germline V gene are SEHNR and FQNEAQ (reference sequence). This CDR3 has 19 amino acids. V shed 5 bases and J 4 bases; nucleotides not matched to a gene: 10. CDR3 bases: TGTGCCAGCAGCCCGGGACTAGCGGGGGGGCCGCGAGGCACCGGGGAGCTGTTTTTT. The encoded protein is CASSPGLAGGPRGTGELFF.

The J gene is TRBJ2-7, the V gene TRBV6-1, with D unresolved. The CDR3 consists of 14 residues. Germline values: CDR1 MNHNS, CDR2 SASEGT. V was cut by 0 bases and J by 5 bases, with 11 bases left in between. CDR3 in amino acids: CASSEALSLDEQYF. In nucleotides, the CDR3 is TGTGCCAGCAGTGAAGCTTTATCCCTCGACGAGCAGTACTTC.

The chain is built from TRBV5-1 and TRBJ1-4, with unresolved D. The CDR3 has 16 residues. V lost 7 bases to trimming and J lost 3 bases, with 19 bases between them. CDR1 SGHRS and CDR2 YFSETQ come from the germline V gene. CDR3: CASSIAPPGSNEKLFF. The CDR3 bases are TGCGCCAGCTCGATTGCCCCGCCGGGATCTAATGAAAAACTGTTTTTT.

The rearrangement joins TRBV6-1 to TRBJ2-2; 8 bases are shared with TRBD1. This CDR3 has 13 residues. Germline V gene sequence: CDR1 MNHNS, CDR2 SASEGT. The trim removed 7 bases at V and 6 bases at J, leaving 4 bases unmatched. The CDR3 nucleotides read TGTGCCAGCACCGGACAGGGAGCCGGGGAGCTGTTTTTT. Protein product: CASTGQGAGELFF.

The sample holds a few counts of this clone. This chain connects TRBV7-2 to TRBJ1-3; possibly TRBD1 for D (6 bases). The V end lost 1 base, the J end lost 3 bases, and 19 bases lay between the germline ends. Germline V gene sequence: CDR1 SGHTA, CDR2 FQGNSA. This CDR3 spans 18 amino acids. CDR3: CASSLESVLGTNGNTIYF. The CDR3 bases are TGTGCCAGCAGCTTAGAGAGTGTGTTAGGGACAAATGGAAACACCATATATTTT.

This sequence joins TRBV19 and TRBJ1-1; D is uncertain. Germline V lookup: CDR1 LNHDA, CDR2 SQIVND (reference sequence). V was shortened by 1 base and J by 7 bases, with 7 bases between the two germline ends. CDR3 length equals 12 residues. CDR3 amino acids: CASSIAGGEAFF. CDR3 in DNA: TGTGCCAGTAGTATAGCGGGAGGTGAAGCTTTCTTT.

The CDR3 DNA follows: TGCAGCGTTGAGGGGCGAATGGTGAACACTGAAGCTTTCTTT. Encoded protein: CSVEGRMVNTEAFF. V gene TRBV29-1 combines with J gene TRBJ1-1, with D possibly being TRBD1 (5 bases). The ends were cut back, 3 bases at V and 0 bases at J, with 11 bases in the middle. Germline CDR1 and CDR2: SQVTM and ANQGSEA. The CDR3 spans 14 residues. Full variable domain (remainder filled in from reference TRBV29-1 and TRBJ1-1): SAVISQKPSRDICQRGTSLTIQCQVDSQVTMMFWYRQQPGQSLTLIATANQGSEATYESGFVIDKFPISRPNLTFSTLTVSNMSPEDSSIYLCSVEGRMVNTEAFFGQGTRLTVV.

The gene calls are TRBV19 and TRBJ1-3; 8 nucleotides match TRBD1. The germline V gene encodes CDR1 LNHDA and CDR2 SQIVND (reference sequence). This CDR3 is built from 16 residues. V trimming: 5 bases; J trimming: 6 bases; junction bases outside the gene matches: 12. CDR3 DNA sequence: TGTGCCAGTAGTCTCCTCGTAGGACAGGGAAAAAACACCATATATTTT. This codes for CASSLLVGQGKNTIYF.

CDR3 sequence (DNA): TGTGCCAGCAGCCTGGCGGGGCGCTCCTACGAGCAGTACTTC. Its translation: CASSLAGRSYEQYF. The chain carries TRBV6-5 and TRBJ2-7, with a tentative D call TRBD2 (6 bases). Germline CDR1 reads MNHEY; CDR2 reads SVGAGI. Deletions cut 6 bases from V and 0 bases from J, with 12 bases between. The length of the CDR3 is 14 residues.

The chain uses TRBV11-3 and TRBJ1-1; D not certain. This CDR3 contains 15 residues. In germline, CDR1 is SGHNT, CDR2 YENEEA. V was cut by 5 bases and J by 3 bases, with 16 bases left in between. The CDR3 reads CASSHGLDGDTEAFF. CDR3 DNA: TGTGCCAGCAGCCACGGACTGGACGGGGACACTGAAGCTTTCTTT.

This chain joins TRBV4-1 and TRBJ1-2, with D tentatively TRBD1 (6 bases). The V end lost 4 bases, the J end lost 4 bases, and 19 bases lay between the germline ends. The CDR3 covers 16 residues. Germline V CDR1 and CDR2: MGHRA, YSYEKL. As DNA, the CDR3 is TGCGCCAGCAGCCTCCATGACGCTGACAGGAGCTATGGCTACACCTTC. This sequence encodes CASSLHDADRSYGYTF.

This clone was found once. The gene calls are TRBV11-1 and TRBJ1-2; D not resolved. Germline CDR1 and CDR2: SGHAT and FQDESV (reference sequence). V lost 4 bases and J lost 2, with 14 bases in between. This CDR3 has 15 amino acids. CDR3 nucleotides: TGTGCCAGCAGCTCGCTTTTAAGATCGAACTATGGCTACACCTTC. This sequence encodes CASSSLLRSNYGYTF.

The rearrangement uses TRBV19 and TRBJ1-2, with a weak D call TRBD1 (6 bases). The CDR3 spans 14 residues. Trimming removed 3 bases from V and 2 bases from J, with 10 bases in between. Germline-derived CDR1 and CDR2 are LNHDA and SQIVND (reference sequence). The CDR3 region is CASSIQGPNYGYTF. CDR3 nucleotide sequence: TGTGCCAGTAGTATTCAGGGGCCGAACTATGGCTACACCTTC.

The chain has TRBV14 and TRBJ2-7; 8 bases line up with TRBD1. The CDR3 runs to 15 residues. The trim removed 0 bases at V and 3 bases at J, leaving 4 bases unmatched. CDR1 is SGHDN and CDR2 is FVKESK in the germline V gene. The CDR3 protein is CASSQDGQGGYEQYF. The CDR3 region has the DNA TGTGCCAGCAGCCAAGACGGACAGGGAGGCTACGAGCAGTACTTC.

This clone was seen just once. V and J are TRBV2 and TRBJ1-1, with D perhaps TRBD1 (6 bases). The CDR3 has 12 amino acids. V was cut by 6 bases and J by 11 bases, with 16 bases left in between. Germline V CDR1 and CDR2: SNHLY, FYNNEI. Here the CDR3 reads CASSYDRSGAFF. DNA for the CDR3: TGTGCCAGCAGCTACGACAGGTCGGGGGCTTTCTTT.